This TCR beta chain was captured by sequencing in a study of blood T cell repertoires in COVID-19. Profiled with immunoSEQ multiplex PCR; TCRdb holds only in-frame clones, not every one. The sample holds approximately 120,000 clones, around three quarters seen once. Sequences were obtained from peripheral blood. The source is a human donor in a cohort sampled during active COVID-19.

This CDR3 is CASRRTGINQPQHF. DNA of the CDR3: TGTGCCAGCAGGCGGACAGGGATTAATCAGCCCCAGCATTTT. The rearrangement joins TRBV28 to TRBJ1-5, with TRBD1 matching over 8 bases. The CDR3 extends over 14 amino acids. V lost 6 bases and J lost 4; bases outside the gene matches: 5. In germline, CDR1 is MDHEN, CDR2 SYDVKM.